This T cell receptor beta chain was recovered during a study of blood T cell repertoires in COVID-19. Study as a whole: Spain, Italy and the United States supplied samples that represented acute and convalescent COVID-19. PBMCs, B-cell-depleted T cells, or T cells provided the cDNA or gDNA that made up the material.

The repertoire was sequenced with immunoSEQ multiplex PCR; TCRdb's copy has only in-frame clones and lacks some. The sample has about 220,000 clones, 80% to 85% seen once. The sequence came from a woman in her 70s with COVID-19, enrolled during active disease. Sequenced material: peripheral blood.

The CDR3 region is CASSLRVSTNTGELFF. The CDR3 region has the DNA TGTGCCAGCAGTTTACGAGTTAGCACGAACACCGGGGAGCTGTTTTTT. The chain is built from TRBV27 and TRBJ2-2; D is unresolved. In germline, CDR1 is MNHEY, CDR2 SMNVEV (reference sequence). This CDR3 comprises 16 residues. V lost 2 bases, J lost 0 bases, and 10 bases lay in between.